The clone carrying this TCR beta chain was detected many times. The sample is drawn from a study of T cell repertoires in cytomegalovirus infection. Overall study: Based on public TCR beta signatures, there were indications of CMV infection and of a matching HLA type.

TCRdb re-called the reads with MiXCR, one entry per CDR3 protein. The table includes 200,000 to 300,000 distinct CDR3 sequences, about 12% detected once. Sequenced material: PBMCs. The clonotype originates from a human donor in good health (CMV status not recorded). Some clones in this sample may be carry-over from other donors' samples.

Here the CDR3 DNA reads TGTGCCAGCAGCCCAGGACGAGGACAGGAGGTGTTGGGACCCTACGAGCAGTACTTC. It yields the protein CASSPGRGQEVLGPYEQYF. J is TRBJ2-7 and V is TRBV7-2; 7 bases agree with TRBD1. Germline V lookup: CDR1 SGHTA, CDR2 FQGNSA. J was trimmed by 2 bases and V by 5 bases; bases with no gene match: 21. The CDR3 covers 19 residues.